These 19 T cell receptor beta chains were sequenced from one sample in a study of blood T cell repertoires in COVID-19. The assay was immunoSEQ multiplex PCR, and TCRdb's table has in-frame clones only and misses some. The table has a few hundred thousand clones, 70% to 90% seen once. Sequenced sample: peripheral blood. The source of these receptors is a woman over 75 with acute or convalescent COVID-19.

This chain links TRBV10-1 with TRBJ2-5; 7 nucleotides agree with TRBD2. The germline gives CDR1 WNHNN, CDR2 SYGVQD (reference sequence). Unmatched junction bases numbered 1, after V lost 3 bases and J lost 3 bases. The CDR3 has 13 amino acids. CDR3: CASSDAGEETQYF. The CDR3, as DNA: TGCGCCAGCAGTGATGCGGGGGAAGAGACCCAGTACTTC.

The gene calls are TRBV18 and TRBJ1-1, with 10 bases that match TRBD1. CDR3 size: 15 residues. Germline assignment: CDR1 KGHSH and CDR2 LQKENI. Trimming removed 1 base from V and 4 bases from J; junction bases left unmatched: 3. Here the CDR3 DNA reads TGTGCCAGCTCACCACGGACAGGGGGTGTCACTGAAGCTTTCTTT. It specifies CASSPRTGGVTEAFF.

The chain uses TRBV27 and TRBJ1-4; D unresolved. The CDR3 spans 15 residues. V lost 6 bases to trimming and J lost 4 bases, with 15 bases between them. Germline V gene sequence: CDR1 MNHEY, CDR2 SMNVEV (reference sequence). The CDR3 nucleotides are TGTGCCAGCAGCCGAACGGGGAACTATAATGAAAAACTGTTTTTT. Encoded protein: CASSRTGNYNEKLFF.

The chain carries TRBV19 and TRBJ1-4; 7 bases line up with TRBD1. This CDR3 has 16 residues. V trimming: 3 bases; J trimming: 5 bases; junction bases outside the gene matches: 9. CDR1 and CDR2 from the germline V gene are LNHDA and SQIVND (reference sequence). CDR3 amino acids: CASSINSGQRNEKLFF. DNA for the CDR3: TGTGCCAGTAGTATCAACTCGGGACAGCGGAATGAAAAACTGTTTTTT.

This chain joins TRBV6-1 and TRBJ2-1; perhaps TRBD2 as D (6 bases). Germline V gene lookup returns CDR1 MNHNS and CDR2 SASEGT. The CDR3 has 16 amino acids. The V gene lost 4 bases and the J gene lost 4 bases, with 17 bases spanning the gap. CDR3 nucleotide sequence: TGTGCCAGCAGTGTGTCTTCGGCGGGGCCTTACAATGAGCAGTTCTTC. Its translation: CASSVSSAGPYNEQFF.

The rearrangement links TRBV3-1 (or the pseudogene TRBV3-2) to TRBJ1-5; D gene ambiguous. CDR1 is LGHDT, CDR2 YNNKEL, per germline (reference sequence). V was clipped by 0 bases and J by 6 bases, with 12 bases between them. The CDR3 runs to 15 residues. The CDR3 loop reads CASSQERRRGQPQHF. Here the CDR3 DNA reads TGTGCCAGCAGCCAAGAACGCAGGCGGGGTCAGCCCCAGCATTTT.

V and J are TRBV6-2 or TRBV6-3 and TRBJ1-5; 7 bases map to TRBD1. This CDR3 spans 18 amino acids. CDR1 MNHEY and CDR2 SVGEGT come from the germline V gene. The V gene end was trimmed by 4 bases and the J gene end by 5 bases; junction bases not matched to a gene: 17. Here the CDR3 reads CASSSPGRGRLTDQPQHF. The CDR3 region has the DNA TGTGCCAGCAGTTCTCCGGGAAGGGGGCGTCTCACGGATCAGCCCCAGCATTTT.

The chain combines TRBV7-8 with TRBJ1-1; weak D call: TRBD1 (5 bases). Per the germline V gene, CDR1 is SGHVS and CDR2 is FQNEAQ. V was clipped by 5 bases and J by 1 base, with 8 bases between them. The CDR3 is made up of 13 amino acids. The CDR3 spells CASSRTRNTEAFF. The CDR3 region has the DNA TGTGCCAGCAGCCGGACAAGGAACACTGAAGCTTTCTTT.

A few counts support this clone. V usage is TRBV3-1 (or the pseudogene TRBV3-2) and J usage is TRBJ2-7, with 11 bases identical to TRBD2. CDR3 length equals 16 residues. Unmatched junction bases numbered 7, after V lost 4 bases and J lost 2 bases. Germline values: CDR1 LGHDT, CDR2 YNNKEL (reference sequence). The CDR3, as DNA: TGTGCCAGCAGCCCCCGTGCTAGCGGGAGGCCCTACGAGCAGTACTTC. Its translation is CASSPRASGRPYEQYF.

The genes are TRBV29-1 and TRBJ1-1, with D possibly matching TRBD1 (6 bases). The V end lost 7 bases, the J end lost 4 bases, and 16 bases lay between the germline ends. Per germline, CDR1 SQVTM and CDR2 ANQGSEA. The CDR3 covers 13 residues. The CDR3 DNA sequence: TGCAGCGCGCCCTCAGGGGAACGCACTGAAGCTTTCTTT. Translating gives CSAPSGERTEAFF.

The J gene is TRBJ1-1, the V gene TRBV6-1; TRBD1 agrees at 7 bases. Germline V gene lookup returns CDR1 MNHNS and CDR2 SASEGT. V shed 4 bases and J 1 base; nucleotides not matched to a gene: 9. CDR3 length: 16 amino acids. The CDR3 sequence: CASSVNTGDRNTEAFF. CDR3 nucleotide sequence: TGTGCCAGCAGTGTTAATACAGGGGACAGGAACACTGAAGCTTTCTTT.

V gene TRBV9 combines with J gene TRBJ1-1, with D hard to call. Germline V gives CDR1 SGDLS, CDR2 YYNGEE. V shed 3 bases and J shed 3 bases, with 9 bases lying between them. This CDR3 is built from 13 residues. The CDR3: CASSASLDTEAFF. Here the CDR3 DNA reads TGTGCCAGCAGCGCTTCGTTAGACACTGAAGCTTTCTTT. Complete variable domain (other parts from reference TRBV9 and TRBJ1-1): DSGVTQTPKHLITATGQRVTLRCSPRSGDLSVYWYQQSLDQGLQFLIQYYNGEERAKGNILERFSAQQFPDLHSELNLSSLELGDSALYFCASSASLDTEAFFGQGTRLTVV.

The genes are TRBV6-5 and TRBJ2-3, with 9 bases identical to TRBD1. The CDR3 contains 14 residues. Germline CDR1 reads MNHEY; CDR2 reads SVGAGI. The junction had 6 bases not matched to a gene; V was cut back by 6 bases and J by 5 bases. The DNA of the CDR3 is TGTGCCAGCAGGACCGACAGGGGGGGAGATACGCAGTATTTT. This gives the protein CASRTDRGGDTQYF.

The chain has TRBV6-5 and TRBJ2-5; weak D call: TRBD1 (6 bases). The V end lost 4 bases, the J end lost 4 bases, and 10 bases lay between the germline ends. CDR3 length: 13 residues. Germline V gene sequence: CDR1 MNHEY, CDR2 SVGAGI. This CDR3 is CASSSRGTETQYF. Here the CDR3 DNA reads TGTGCCAGCAGTTCCAGGGGAACAGAGACCCAGTACTTC.

This clone has only one observation. The V call is TRBV18, the J call TRBJ2-5, with 13 bases matching TRBD2. The length of the CDR3 is 17 residues. The V gene end was trimmed by 4 bases and the J gene end by 2 bases; junction bases not matched to a gene: 7. Germline CDR1 is KGHSH and CDR2 is LQKENI. As DNA, the CDR3 is TGTGCCAGCTCACTGTTCACTAGCGGGAGGGCACAAGAGACCCAGTACTTC. This translates into CASSLFTSGRAQETQYF.

V usage is TRBV4-2 and J usage is TRBJ2-6, with 7 bases fitting TRBD1. The CDR3 totals 14 residues. V lost 4 bases to trimming and J lost 6 bases; unmatched junction nucleotides: 3. Germline V gene data show CDR1 as LGHNA and CDR2 as YNFKEQ. This chain's CDR3 is CASSLQGEANVLTF. The CDR3 region has the DNA TGTGCCAGCAGCCTTCAGGGGGAGGCCAACGTCCTGACTTTC.

Only a few counts were recorded for this clone. This rearrangement joins TRBV19 to TRBJ1-1; TRBD1 is a possible D gene (6 bases). The CDR3 has 13 residues. Germline CDR1 and CDR2: LNHDA and SQIVND (reference sequence). Trimming removed 7 bases at V and 5 bases at J, with 14 bases between. CDR3 region: CASTKRGITEAFF. In DNA, the CDR3 is TGTGCCAGTACTAAAAGGGGGATTACTGAAGCTTTCTTT.

This sequence joins TRBV5-8 and TRBJ2-2; a weak D match, TRBD2 (5 bases). The CDR3 has 14 amino acids. V lost 0 bases, J lost 4 bases, and 7 bases lay in between. CDR1 and CDR2 from the germline V gene are SGHTS and YDEGEE. The CDR3 DNA sequence: TGTGCCAGCAGCTTGGTCCGGGGCACCGGGGAGCTGTTTTTT. The encoded protein is CASSLVRGTGELFF.

The chain joins TRBV3-1 (or the pseudogene TRBV3-2) to TRBJ1-5; 10 bases map to TRBD1. Losses at the gene ends were 4 bases for V and 6 bases for J; bases not matched to a gene: 9. CDR3 length equals 16 residues. Germline V gene sequence: CDR1 LGHDT, CDR2 YNNKEL (reference sequence). CDR3 in amino acids: CASSPGTGEDFQPQHF. CDR3 coding DNA: TGTGCCAGCAGCCCGGGGACAGGGGAAGATTTTCAGCCCCAGCATTTT.